This T cell receptor beta chain was recovered during a study of naive and memory T cell subsets. Points from the study as a whole: The RNA method is potentially sensitive to activation and differentiation changes.

Four PCR rounds used nested alpha and beta constant region primers plus the SP2 primer. TCRdb fed the 5' RACE reads into MiXCR, producing one record per CDR3 protein. The data show about 48,000 distinct CDR3 sequences, about 4.4% seen once. The library had UMIs added by 3' ligation of an oligonucleotide to TCR cDNA. RNA was extracted from 2 to 2.5 ml of whole blood of healthy adults. Cells were not sorted; total RNA input targeted about 1 to 1,100 ng. This clonotype was counted at least ten times. Its specificity is unknown. Trimming shortened V by 6 bases and J by 5 bases, and 11 bases separated the two germline ends. CDR3 length equals 12 residues.

This receptor was obtained from a female donor in good health. J is TRBJ2-7 and V is TRBV12-3 or TRBV12-4; D is unclear. The CDR3 bases are TGTGCCAGCAGGGGGTTGAGCGACGAGCAGTACTTC. As protein: CASRGLSDEQYF.